This T cell receptor beta chain was sequenced during a study of blood T cells in healthy people across ages. The use of a sample-barcoded 5' primer and a J-beta primer mix characterized a second PCR of roughly 7 to 12 cycles. TCRdb reprocessed the 5' RACE reads via MiXCR and lists one record per CDR3 protein. The sample comprises about 830,000 distinct CDR3 sequences, roughly 64% of which are singletons, and roughly 22% rests with the top ten. The study, taken as a whole, reports: The long-lived group displayed more naive CD4+ cells, plus higher diversity, than the aged donors did. PBMCs left unsorted prevented a conclusive naive versus antigen-experienced comparison.

Drawing of peripheral blood yielded roughly 9.3 milliliters from each donor. On this clonotype itself: No antigen is known for it.

This receptor was identified in a man under 40 in good health. Material for sequencing was blood.

In DNA form, the CDR3 reads TGTGCCAGCAGCCTATTAGGGACTAGCGGATACAATGAGCAGTTCTTC. Encoded protein: CASSLLGTSGYNEQFF. This chain joins TRBV27 and TRBJ2-1; TRBD2 agrees at 11 bases. Per germline, CDR1 MNHEY and CDR2 SMNVEV (reference sequence). The CDR3 has 16 amino acids. The trim removed 6 bases at V and 4 bases at J, leaving 8 bases unmatched.